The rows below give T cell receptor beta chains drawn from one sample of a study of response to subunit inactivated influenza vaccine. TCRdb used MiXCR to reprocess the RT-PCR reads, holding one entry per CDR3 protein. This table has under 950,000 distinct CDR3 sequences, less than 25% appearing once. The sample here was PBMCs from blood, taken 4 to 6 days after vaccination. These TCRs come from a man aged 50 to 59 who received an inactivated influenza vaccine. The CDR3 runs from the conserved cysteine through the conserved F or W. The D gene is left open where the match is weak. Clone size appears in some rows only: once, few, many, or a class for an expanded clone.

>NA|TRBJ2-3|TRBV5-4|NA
TGTGCCAGCAGCTTGGAACCCCCCGGTGGAGGGAGAGATACGCAGTATTTT
CASSLEPPGGGRDTQYF
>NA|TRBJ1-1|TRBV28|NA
TGTGCCAGCAGGCGAACTACAGGGAACACTGAAGCTTTCTTT
CASRRTTGNTEAFF
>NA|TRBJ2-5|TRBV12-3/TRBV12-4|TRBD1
TGTGCCAGCAGGCGGACAGGGGCAGCCCCCCAAGAGACCCAGTACTTC
CASRRTGAAPQETQYF
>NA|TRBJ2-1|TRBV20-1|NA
TGCAGTGCTAAAAGTGGGGGGCGTTACAATGAGCAGTTCTTC
CSAKSGGRYNEQFF
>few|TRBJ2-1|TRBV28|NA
TGTGCCAGCAGTACCCTATCAACGGGGGTGTCCTACAATGAGCAGTTCTTC
CASSTLSTGVSYNEQFF
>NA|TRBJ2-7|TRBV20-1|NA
TGCAGTGCTCGTCCCAGACAGAGGACAACCTACGAGCAGTACTTC
CSARPRQRTTYEQYF
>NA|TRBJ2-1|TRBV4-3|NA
TGCGCCAGCAGATCAGGGTCCAGAGGATCCTACAATGAGCAGTTCTTC
CASRSGSRGSYNEQFF
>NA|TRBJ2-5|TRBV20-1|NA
TGCAGTGCTAGAGGGCCGAGGCGGGAGACCCAGTACTTC
CSARGPRRETQYF
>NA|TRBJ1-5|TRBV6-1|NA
TGTGCCAGCAGCCGTGGACGGAACAATCAGCCCCAGCATTTT
CASSRGRNNQPQHF
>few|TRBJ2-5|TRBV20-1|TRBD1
TGCAGTGCTAGACCTTCCTACGGGACAGCCAAAAGGGAGACCCAGTACTTC
CSARPSYGTAKRETQYF
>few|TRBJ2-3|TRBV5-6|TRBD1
TGTGCCACTCGATGGACAGGGAGAACAGATACGCAGTATTTT
CATRWTGRTDTQYF
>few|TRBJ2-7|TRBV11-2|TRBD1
TGTGCCAGCAGCCCCCAATTGACAGGGGCCTACGAGCAGTACTTC
CASSPQLTGAYEQYF
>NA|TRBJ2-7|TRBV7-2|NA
TGTGCCAGCAGCTTAGCGCCAGGGCGGGGGCAGTACTTC
CASSLAPGRGQYF
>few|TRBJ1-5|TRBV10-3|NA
TGTGCCAGCGGTCTTGGGTCCCAGCCCCAGCATTTT
CASGLGSQPQHF
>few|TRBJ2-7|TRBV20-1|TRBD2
TGCAGTGCTAGGATGGCTAGCGGGGCCTACGAGCAGTACTTC
CSARMASGAYEQYF
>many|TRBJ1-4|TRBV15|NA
TGTGCCACCAGCCCAGGGACCGAAAAACTGTTTTTT
CATSPGTEKLFF
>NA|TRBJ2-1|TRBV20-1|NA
TGCATTGCTAGAGATTATCTGGGGACAAGGAATGAGCAGTTCTTC
CIARDYLGTRNEQFF
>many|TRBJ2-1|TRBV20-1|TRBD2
TGCAGTGCTAGAAAAACTAGGACTAGCGGGGGGTTTGAGCAGTTCTTC
CSARKTRTSGGFEQFF
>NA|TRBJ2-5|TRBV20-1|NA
TGCAGTGCTAGAAGGACTCAGAAAGAGACCCAGTACTTC
CSARRTQKETQYF
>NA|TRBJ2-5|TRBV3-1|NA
TGTGCCAGCAGCCGGAGGGGTGGAGAGACCCAGTACTTC
CASSRRGGETQYF
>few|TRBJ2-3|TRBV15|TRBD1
TGTGCCACCAGCAGCAGTATCGCCGACAGGGGATTAGACACAGATACGCAGTATTTT
CATSSSIADRGLDTDTQYF
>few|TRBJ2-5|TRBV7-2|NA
TGTGCCAGCAGCTTGAATGGCGGGGCCCAAGAGACCCAGTACTTC
CASSLNGGAQETQYF
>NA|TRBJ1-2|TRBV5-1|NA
TGCGCCAGCAGCTTGGAAGCGGGCCCCTATGGCTACACCTTC
CASSLEAGPYGYTF
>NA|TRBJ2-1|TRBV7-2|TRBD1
TGTGCCAGCAGAGCCCCGGGACAGGGGTCCAATGAGCAGTTCTTC
CASRAPGQGSNEQFF
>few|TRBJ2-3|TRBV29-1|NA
TGCAGCGTCGCCGTCGACAGTCTGGGGGTGGCTTTT
CSVAVDSLGVAF
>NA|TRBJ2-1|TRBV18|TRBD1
TGTGCCAGCTCATCTTCCGACAGGGTACGTGAGCAGTTCTTC
CASSSSDRVREQFF
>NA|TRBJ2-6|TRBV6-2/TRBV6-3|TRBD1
TGTGCCAGCACCACAGGGGGGCCTTCTGGGGCCAACGTCCTGACTTTC
CASTTGGPSGANVLTF
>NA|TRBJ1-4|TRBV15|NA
TGTGCCACCAGCATCCGGGCTGGGGGTGAAAAACTGTTTTTT
CATSIRAGGEKLFF
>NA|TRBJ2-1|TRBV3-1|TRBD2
TGTGCCAGCAGCCAAGGCGGGGGGCTTGAGCAGTTCTTC
CASSQGGGLEQFF
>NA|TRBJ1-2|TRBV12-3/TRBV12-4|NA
TGTGCCAGCAGCCCCGACACCCGGTATGGCTACACCTTC
CASSPDTRYGYTF
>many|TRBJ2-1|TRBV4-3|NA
TGCGCCAGCAGCCAGGGCAGTAGCTCCTACAATGAGCAGTTCTTC
CASSQGSSSYNEQFF
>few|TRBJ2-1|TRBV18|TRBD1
TGTGCCAGCTCACCTACCGGGACAGGGGGGCACAATGAGCAGTTCTTC
CASSPTGTGGHNEQFF
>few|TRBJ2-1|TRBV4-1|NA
TGCGCCAGCAGCCAAGGCAACCCGGCAGGGTTCTACAATGAGCAGTTCTTC
CASSQGNPAGFYNEQFF
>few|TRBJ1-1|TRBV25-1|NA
TGTGCCAGCACTTGGGGGGTAGCAGCTTTCTTT
CASTWGVAAFF
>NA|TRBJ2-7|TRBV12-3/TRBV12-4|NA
TGTGCCAGCAGTCCCAGGGGAGTGCTCTACGAGCAGTACTTC
CASSPRGVLYEQYF
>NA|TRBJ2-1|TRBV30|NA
TGTGCCTGGAGTGCAAACTTGGTGGGCAACAATGAGCAGTTCTTC
CAWSANLVGNNEQFF
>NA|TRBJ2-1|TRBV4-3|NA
TGCGCCAGCAGCCAATCACACGGGCAGTTACTCTCCTACAATGAGCAGTTCTTC
CASSQSHGQLLSYNEQFF
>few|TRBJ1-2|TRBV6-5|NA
TGTGCCAGCAGTTACTCGGGGGATCCTAACTATGGCTACACCTTC
CASSYSGDPNYGYTF
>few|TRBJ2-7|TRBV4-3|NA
TGCGCCAGCAGCCAAGATAGGGGACGTAACTACGAGCAGTACTTC
CASSQDRGRNYEQYF
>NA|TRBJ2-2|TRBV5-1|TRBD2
TGCGCCAGCAGTTGGCAGCGGGGCGGGGAGCTGTTTTTT
CASSWQRGGELFF
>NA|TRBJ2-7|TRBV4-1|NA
TGCGCCAGCAGCCAACGCATTAACTACTACGAGCAGTACTTC
CASSQRINYYEQYF
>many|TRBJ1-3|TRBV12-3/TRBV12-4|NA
TGTGCCAGCAGTTTAGAATGGCGCTCTGGAAACACCATATATTTT
CASSLEWRSGNTIYF
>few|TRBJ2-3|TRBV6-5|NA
TGTGCCAGCAGTTACTCGACGGGCACAGATACGCAGTATTTT
CASSYSTGTDTQYF
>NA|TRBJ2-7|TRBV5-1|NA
TGCGCCAGCAGCCCCAGGGGAGTAGCATCTTACGAGCAGTACTTC
CASSPRGVASYEQYF
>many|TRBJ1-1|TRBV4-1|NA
TGTGCCAGCAGCCTCGAGGGAGGGACTGAAGCTTTCTTT
CASSLEGGTEAFF
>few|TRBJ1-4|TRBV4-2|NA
TGTGCCAGCAGCCCTTCGGAAGCGACGGGGGAAAGCGAAAAACTGTTTTTT
CASSPSEATGESEKLFF
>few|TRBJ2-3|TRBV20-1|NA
TGCAGTTTTCGCCCGATCTCAGATACGCAGTATTTT
CSFRPISDTQYF
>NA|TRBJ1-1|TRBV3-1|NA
TGTGCCAGCAGCCAAGAAGGCGAGTTTTTGAACACTGAAGCTTTCTTT
CASSQEGEFLNTEAFF
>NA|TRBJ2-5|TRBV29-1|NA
TGCAGCGTTGAAAGGTTAGCTTTGGAAGAGACCCAGTACTTC
CSVERLALEETQYF
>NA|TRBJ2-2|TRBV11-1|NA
TGTGCCAGCAGCTTCCCCCCCGGGGTTAGGGGGGGCACCGGGGAGCTGTTTTTT
CASSFPPGVRGGTGELFF
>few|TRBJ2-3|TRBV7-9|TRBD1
TGTGCCAGCAGCCAGGGACAGGGGATCACAGATACGCAGTATTTT
CASSQGQGITDTQYF
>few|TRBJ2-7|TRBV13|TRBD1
TGTGCCAGCAGCTTAGGTGCCGGGACAGGTATCTACGAGCAGTACTTC
CASSLGAGTGIYEQYF
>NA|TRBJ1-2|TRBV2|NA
TGTGCCAGCAGAGCAAAGACGCGAGCTAACTATGGCTACACCTTC
CASRAKTRANYGYTF
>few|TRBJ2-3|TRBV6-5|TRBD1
TGTGCCAGCAGTTACGGGACAGGGACGGATACGCAGTATTTT
CASSYGTGTDTQYF
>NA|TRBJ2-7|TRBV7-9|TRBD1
TGTGCCAGCAGCTTAGGGGACAGACCATACGAGCAGTACTTC
CASSLGDRPYEQYF
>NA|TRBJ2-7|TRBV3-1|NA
TGTGCCAGCAGCCAAGCTGGGGGGGCTGGCTACGAGCAGTACTTC
CASSQAGGAGYEQYF
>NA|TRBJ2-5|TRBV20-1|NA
TGCAGTGCTAGAGACCAGGGTATAGAGACCCAGTACTTC
CSARDQGIETQYF
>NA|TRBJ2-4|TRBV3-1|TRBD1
TGTGCCAGCAGCCAAGCTCGAGGGGGCCTCAAAAACATTCAGTACTTC
CASSQARGGLKNIQYF
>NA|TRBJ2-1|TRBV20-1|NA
TGCAGTGCTCAACCGGGACTGGGCTACAATGAGCAGTTCTTC
CSAQPGLGYNEQFF